Listed below are T cell receptor beta chains from one sample, sequenced in a study of blood T cells in healthy people across ages. TCRdb re-analysed the 5' RACE reads in MiXCR, keeping a single row per CDR3 protein. In the table there are roughly 700,000 distinct CDR3 sequences, about 25% of which are singletons. This same sample was also part of a study on T cells of mothers and their children.

The sample taken for sequencing was blood. The receptors were gathered from a boy aged 5-17 years in good health. Both conserved end residues are part of each CDR3. A D gene is named only where the DNA matches it firmly. Some rows mark clone size as missing; the rest say once, few, many or name a class of expanded clone.

V,D,size,length,J,DNA,CDR3
TRBV9,NA,few,14,TRBJ1-1,TGTGCCAGCAGCGTGACCGAATTGAACACTGAAGCTTTCTTT,CASSVTELNTEAFF
TRBV29-1,NA,few,12,TRBJ2-7,TGCAGCGTTAGACAGAGCTCCTACGAGCAGTACTTC,CSVRQSSYEQYF
TRBV27,NA,few,13,TRBJ1-4,TGTGCCAGCAGTTTTCTCTTAAACGAAAAACTGTTTTTT,CASSFLLNEKLFF
TRBV2,NA,NA,14,TRBJ2-7,TGTGCCAGCAGTCCAAAAGGACAGATCTACGAGCAGTACTTC,CASSPKGQIYEQYF
TRBV7-9,TRBD2,few,17,TRBJ2-3,TGTGCCAGCAGCGATACACTAGCGGGGACTAGCACAGATACGCAGTATTTT,CASSDTLAGTSTDTQYF
TRBV7-9,NA,few,14,TRBJ2-7,TGTGCCAGCAGCTTAACCACAGGGCGCTACGAGCAGTACTTC,CASSLTTGRYEQYF
TRBV9,NA,few,15,TRBJ2-4,TGTGCCAGCAGCGGACTATTACAGGCTGGGGACATTCAGTACTTC,CASSGLLQAGDIQYF
TRBV6-5,TRBD1,few,16,TRBJ1-2,TGTGCCAGCAGTTACGCGTATGACAGGGAGTTCTATGGCTACACCTTC,CASSYAYDREFYGYTF
TRBV7-3,TRBD1,few,17,TRBJ1-2,TGTGCCAGCAGCTTAACGGACAGGGGGCGCTTTCCTTATGGCTACACCTTC,CASSLTDRGRFPYGYTF
TRBV7-2,TRBD2,few,16,TRBJ2-1,TGTGCCAGCAGCTTCCGGACTAGCGGGGGGTACAATGAGCAGTTCTTC,CASSFRTSGGYNEQFF